A single sample is the source of the 6 T cell receptor beta chains below, sequenced in a study of cytomegalovirus exposure and HLA in healthy donors. Primers for the PCR totalled 60 Vbeta and 13 Jbeta. TCRdb's copy holds only in-frame clones and misses some; the assay was immunoSEQ multiplex PCR. The table has more than 150,000 clones, 60% to 85% seen once. The sequencing input was PBMCs. The receptors here all came from a man aged 18 to 35 in good health and CMV-seronegative.

This clone has more than one count but fewer than ten. The chain is built from TRBV5-4 and TRBJ2-3; TRBD2 agrees at 9 bases. Germline CDR1 SGHNT, CDR2 YYREEE (reference sequence). With 3 bases clipped from V and 3 bases from J, the junction kept 8 bases outside the gene matches. The CDR3 extends over 16 amino acids. CDR3 sequence reads: CASSSSAGGLTDTQYF. CDR3 in DNA: TGTGCCAGCAGCTCATCGGCGGGGGGGCTGACAGATACGCAGTATTTT.

In its sample, this clone was seen a few times. This chain uses TRBV29-1 with TRBJ2-7; a weak D match, TRBD1 (5 bases). Trimming cost V 4 bases and J 6 bases, with 13 bases left between them. This CDR3 contains 12 residues. Looked up from germline, CDR1 is SQVTM and CDR2 is ANQGSEA. CDR3 loop: CSVAQGPSEQYF. DNA of the CDR3: TGCAGCGTTGCTCAGGGCCCCTCCGAGCAGTACTTC.

The rearrangement uses TRBV5-5 and TRBJ2-7, with 10 bases fitting TRBD2. Germline V gene lookup returns CDR1 SGHKS and CDR2 YYEKEE (reference sequence). The V gene end was trimmed by 2 bases and the J gene end by 2 bases; junction bases not matched to a gene: 7. CDR3 length: 16 residues. CDR3 sequence reads: CASSLSKAGGPYEQYF. In nucleotides, the CDR3 is TGTGCCAGCAGCTTAAGCAAAGCGGGAGGGCCCTACGAGCAGTACTTC.

The chain joins TRBV11-3 to TRBJ2-2, with 9 bases matching TRBD1. The V and J ends lost 6 bases and 4 bases, in that order; junction bases with no gene match: 3. This CDR3 contains 14 residues. Germline-derived CDR1 and CDR2 are SGHNT and YENEEA. CDR3 bases: TGTGCCAGCAGTTGGGACAGGGCCACCGGGGAGCTGTTTTTT. Translating gives CASSWDRATGELFF.

V gene TRBV6-1 combines with J gene TRBJ2-3; D possibly corresponds to TRBD1 (5 bases). Looked up from germline, CDR1 is MNHNS and CDR2 is SASEGT. The CDR3 has 15 residues. The V and J ends lost 8 bases and 1 base respectively, with 16 bases between them. The CDR3 region is CASPKGQGRTDTQYF. The CDR3 coding sequence is TGTGCCAGCCCCAAGGGGCAGGGCCGCACAGATACGCAGTATTTT.

DNA for the CDR3: TGTGCCAGCAGCCCCGGGACTAGCCCAGATACGCAGTATTTT. Translation: CASSPGTSPDTQYF. This chain connects TRBV5-4 to TRBJ2-3; 9 bases are shared with TRBD2. V shed 4 bases and J 4 bases; nucleotides not matched to a gene: 4. The CDR3 totals 14 residues. Germline V CDR1 and CDR2: SGHNT, YYREEE (reference sequence).